Sequencing of this T cell receptor beta chain was carried out in a study of CXCR3-negative and CXCR3-positive naive CD8 T cells. About the study: The libraries yielded some 130 million TRB reads, about 1.5 +/- 0.3 million each.

A CD45RO-CCR7+CD27+CD95- profile was what naive CD8+ T cells displayed. The CDR3 runs 14 residues. Germline V gene sequence: CDR1 LGHDT, CDR2 YNNKEL (reference sequence). UMI-labeled 5' RACE yielded the TRB cDNA libraries. From its re-call of the 5' RACE reads, TCRdb lists each CDR3 protein once, without DNA. The record lists about 50,000 distinct CDR3 sequences, of which the ten most abundant hold about 0.42%. The source of this sequence is a human donor in good health. Some clones in this sample may be carry-over from other donors' samples. The material sequenced was naive CXCR3- CD8+ T cells from blood. Specified subset: CD45RO-CCR7+CD27+CD95- naive CD8+ T cells lacking CXCR3 (TNR3-). The gene calls are TRBV3-1 and TRBJ2-1; as DNA is missing, the TRBD1 call by TCRdb cannot be tested. The CDR3: CASSRRTDNNEQFF.